This record looks at one TCR beta chain sequence and its context. Its antigen is still unknown. The entry originates in a study of CD8 T cells in Susac syndrome. TCR beta sequencing covered blood CD8+ and CD4+ T cells. TEMRA cells were FACS-enriched, while CD8+ and CD4+ T cells were negatively isolated. Overall study findings and caveats: The study conceded that relatively few individuals underwent its TCR sequencing and HLA analysis.

Reverse transcription of roughly 0.5 to 1 ug RNA was carried out with random hexamers. Amplification of TCR beta CDR3 used immunoSEQ multiplex PCR across 54 Vbeta and 13 Jbeta. TCRdb ran MiXCR on the immunoSEQ multiplex PCR reads and lists one entry per CDR3 protein. This sample has over 95,000 distinct CDR3 sequences, with 92% found just once. The sequenced sample was CD8+ T cells from PBMCs. This receptor was identified in a human donor in good health.

The CDR3 is CASSLNTDRWGKSLHF. In DNA form, the CDR3 reads TGTGCCAGCAGTTTGAACACAGACAGGTGGGGGAAGTCCCTCCACTTT. The chain is built from TRBV28 and TRBJ1-6; TRBD1 might be the D (6 bases). This CDR3 contains 16 residues. Looked up from germline, CDR1 is MDHEN and CDR2 is SYDVKM. Trimming pared 3 bases from V and 14 bases from J, leaving 23 bases between.